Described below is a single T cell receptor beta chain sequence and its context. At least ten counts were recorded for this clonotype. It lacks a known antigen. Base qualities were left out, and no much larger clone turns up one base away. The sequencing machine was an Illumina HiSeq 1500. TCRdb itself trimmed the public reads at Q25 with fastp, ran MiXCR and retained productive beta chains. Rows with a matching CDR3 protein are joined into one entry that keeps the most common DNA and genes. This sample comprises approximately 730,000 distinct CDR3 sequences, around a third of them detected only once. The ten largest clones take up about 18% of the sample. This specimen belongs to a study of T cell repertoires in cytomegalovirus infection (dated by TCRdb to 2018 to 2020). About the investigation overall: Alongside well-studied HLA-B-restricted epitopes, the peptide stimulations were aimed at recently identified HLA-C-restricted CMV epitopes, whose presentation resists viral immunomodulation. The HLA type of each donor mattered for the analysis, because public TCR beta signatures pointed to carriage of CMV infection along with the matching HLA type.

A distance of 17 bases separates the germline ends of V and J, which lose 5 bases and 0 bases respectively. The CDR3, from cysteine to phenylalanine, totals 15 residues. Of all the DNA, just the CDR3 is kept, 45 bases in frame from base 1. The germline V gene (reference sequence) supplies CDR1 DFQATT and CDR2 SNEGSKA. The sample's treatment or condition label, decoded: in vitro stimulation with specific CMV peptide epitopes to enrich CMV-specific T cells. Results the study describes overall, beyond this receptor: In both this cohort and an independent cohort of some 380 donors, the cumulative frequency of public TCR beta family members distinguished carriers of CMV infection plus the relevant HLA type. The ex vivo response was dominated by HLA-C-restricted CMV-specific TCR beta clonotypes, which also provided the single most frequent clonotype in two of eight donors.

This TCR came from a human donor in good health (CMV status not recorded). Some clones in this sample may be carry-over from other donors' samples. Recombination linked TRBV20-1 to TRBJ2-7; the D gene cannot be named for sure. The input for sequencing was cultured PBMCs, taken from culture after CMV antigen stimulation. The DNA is TGCAGTGCTCGGCAGTATCGTCAATTCTCCTACGAGCAGTACTTC. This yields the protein CSARQYRQFSYEQYF.